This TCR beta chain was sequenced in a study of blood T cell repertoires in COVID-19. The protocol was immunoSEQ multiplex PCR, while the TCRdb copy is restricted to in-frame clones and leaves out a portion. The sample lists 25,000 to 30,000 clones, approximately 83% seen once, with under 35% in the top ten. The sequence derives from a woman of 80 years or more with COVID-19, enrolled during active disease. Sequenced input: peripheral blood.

In DNA form, the CDR3 reads TGCAGTGCCTTAAACTTCGACGAGCAGTACTTC. It is translated as CSALNFDEQYF. This rearrangement joins TRBV20-1 to TRBJ2-7, with D unresolved. V lost 6 bases and J 5 bases, leaving 11 bases between the germline ends. The CDR3 has 11 amino acids. In germline, CDR1 is DFQATT, CDR2 SNEGSKA (reference sequence).